The sequence of this TCR beta chain was determined in a study of vaccination effects on CD4 cells after COVID-19. Study overall: PBMC were cultured at about 2 million per well with 9 to 10 IU/ml IL-2 and about 9.2 ug/ml peptides.

General study points: In the study, convalescent patients were few, and early post-infection timepoints were absent. Clones that were induced by infection or by vaccine showed marked contraction late after vaccination.

This CDR3 region has 11 residues. Trimming took off 8 bases at V and 0 bases at J, with 2 bases between the two ends. The V gene's germline CDR1 is SGHVS and CDR2 FNYEAQ. A word on this clone: Its antigen is currently unknown.

The protocol was immunoSEQ multiplex PCR, while the TCRdb copy is restricted to in-frame clones and leaves out a portion. The sample contains approximately 60,000 clones, approximately 72% of which appear only once. Once cultured for 9 to 11 days, the cells underwent separation to obtain CD4+ T cells. The person acquired a PCR-confirmed SARS-CoV-2 infection between March and December 2020. Specimen: CD4+ T cells from PBMCs cultured without peptide, collected before COVID-19 vaccination. The clonotype was recovered from a human donor who had a prior SARS-CoV-2 infection. The chain is built from TRBV7-6 and TRBJ1-3, with D hard to call. The DNA for the CDR3 is TGTGCCAGCGACTCTGGAAACACCATATATTTT. This encodes CASDSGNTIYF.